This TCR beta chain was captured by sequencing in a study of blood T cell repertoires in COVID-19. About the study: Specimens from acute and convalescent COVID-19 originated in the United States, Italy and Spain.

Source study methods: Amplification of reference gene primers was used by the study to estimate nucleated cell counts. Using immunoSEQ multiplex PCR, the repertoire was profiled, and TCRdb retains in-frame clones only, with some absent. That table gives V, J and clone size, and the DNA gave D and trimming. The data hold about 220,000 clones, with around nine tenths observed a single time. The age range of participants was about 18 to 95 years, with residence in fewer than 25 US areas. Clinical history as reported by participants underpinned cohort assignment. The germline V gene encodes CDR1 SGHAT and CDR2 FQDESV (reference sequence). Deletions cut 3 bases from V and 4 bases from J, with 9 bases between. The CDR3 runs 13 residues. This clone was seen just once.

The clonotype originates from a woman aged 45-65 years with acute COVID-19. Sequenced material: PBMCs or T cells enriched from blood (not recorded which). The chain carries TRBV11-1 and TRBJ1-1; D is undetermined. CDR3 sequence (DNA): TGTGCCAGCAGCTTCGTCGGCGGCACTGAAGCTTTCTTT. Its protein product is CASSFVGGTEAFF.